This T cell receptor beta chain derives from a study of blood T cell repertoires in COVID-19. On the study more broadly: The United States, Italy and Spain supplied acute and convalescent COVID-19 samples. T cells, B-cell-depleted T cells, or PBMCs supplied cDNA or gDNA.

Trimming left V 2 bases short and J 1 base short, with 8 bases between. Germline V gene sequence: CDR1 LGHDT, CDR2 YNNKEL (reference sequence). CDR3 size: 14 residues. As processed by the authors: Reference gene primer amplification gave estimated nucleated cell counts. Clones were read by immunoSEQ multiplex PCR, and TCRdb kept only the in-frame ones, dropping some. V and J calls and clone size come straight from that table; D and trimming were deduced from the DNA. The sample lists hundreds of thousands of clones, around 78% seen once, with about 2.5% in the top ten. This clone was detected once. The chain links TRBV3-1 (or the pseudogene TRBV3-2) to TRBJ1-1; TRBD1 might be the D (5 bases). The source of this sequence is a woman aged 65 to 85 with active or convalescent COVID-19. The specimen sequenced was peripheral blood. CDR3 in amino acids: CASSQIDRNTEAFF. CDR3 DNA sequence: TGTGCCAGCAGCCAAATAGACAGGAACACTGAAGCTTTCTTT.